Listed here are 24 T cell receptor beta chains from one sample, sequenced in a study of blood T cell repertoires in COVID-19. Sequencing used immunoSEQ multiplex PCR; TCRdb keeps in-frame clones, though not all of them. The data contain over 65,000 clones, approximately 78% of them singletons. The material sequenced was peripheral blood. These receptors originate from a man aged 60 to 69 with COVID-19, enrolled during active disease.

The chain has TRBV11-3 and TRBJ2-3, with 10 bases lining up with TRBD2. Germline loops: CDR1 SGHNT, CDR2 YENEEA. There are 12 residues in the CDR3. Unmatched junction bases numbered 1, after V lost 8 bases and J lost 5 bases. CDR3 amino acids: CASRLAGDTQYF. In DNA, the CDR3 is TGTGCCAGCCGACTAGCGGGAGATACGCAGTATTTT.

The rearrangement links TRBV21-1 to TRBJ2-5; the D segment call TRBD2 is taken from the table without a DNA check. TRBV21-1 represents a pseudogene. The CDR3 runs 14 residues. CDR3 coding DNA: TGTGCCAGCAGCAAAGAGGAGGTGGCGGAGACCCAGTACTTC. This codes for CASSKEEVAETQYF.

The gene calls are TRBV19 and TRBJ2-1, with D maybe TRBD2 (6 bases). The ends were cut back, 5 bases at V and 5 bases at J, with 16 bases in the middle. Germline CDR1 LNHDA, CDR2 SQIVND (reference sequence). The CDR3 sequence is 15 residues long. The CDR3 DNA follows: TGTGCCAGTAGTGTAACTAGCATTTTGCACAATGAGCAGTTCTTC. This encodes CASSVTSILHNEQFF.

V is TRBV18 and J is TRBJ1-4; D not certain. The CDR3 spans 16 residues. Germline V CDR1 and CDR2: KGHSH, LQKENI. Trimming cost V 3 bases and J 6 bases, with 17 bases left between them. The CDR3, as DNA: TGTGCCAGCTCACCTACCCTCCGGGAGACTGATGAAAAACTGTTTTTT. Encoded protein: CASSPTLRETDEKLFF.

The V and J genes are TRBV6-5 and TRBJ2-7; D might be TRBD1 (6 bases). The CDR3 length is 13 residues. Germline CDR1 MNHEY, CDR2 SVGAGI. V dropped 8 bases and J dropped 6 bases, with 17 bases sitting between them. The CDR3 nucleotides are TGTGCCAGCCAACAGGGCCCCTTTTTCGAGCAGTACTTC. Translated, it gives CASQQGPFFEQYF.

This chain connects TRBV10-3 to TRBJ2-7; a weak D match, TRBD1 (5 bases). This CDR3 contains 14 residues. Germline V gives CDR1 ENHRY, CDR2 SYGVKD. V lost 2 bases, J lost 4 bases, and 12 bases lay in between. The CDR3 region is CAISETGYGYEQYF. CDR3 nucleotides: TGTGCCATCAGTGAGACAGGCTATGGGTACGAGCAGTACTTC.

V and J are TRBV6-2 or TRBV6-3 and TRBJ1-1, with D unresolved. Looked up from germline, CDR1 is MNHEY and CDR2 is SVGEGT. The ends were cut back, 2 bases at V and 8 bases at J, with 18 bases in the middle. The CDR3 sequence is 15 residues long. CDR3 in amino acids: CASSYHDGGRREAFF. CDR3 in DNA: TGTGCCAGCAGTTACCATGATGGTGGCAGGAGGGAAGCTTTCTTT.

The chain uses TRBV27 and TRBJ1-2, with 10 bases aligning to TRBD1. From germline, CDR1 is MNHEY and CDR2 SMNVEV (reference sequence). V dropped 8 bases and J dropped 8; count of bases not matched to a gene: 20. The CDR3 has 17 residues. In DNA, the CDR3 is TGTGCCAGCCGAGACAGGGGGCGGAATACCCCCATTGGGGGCTACACCTTC. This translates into CASRDRGRNTPIGGYTF.

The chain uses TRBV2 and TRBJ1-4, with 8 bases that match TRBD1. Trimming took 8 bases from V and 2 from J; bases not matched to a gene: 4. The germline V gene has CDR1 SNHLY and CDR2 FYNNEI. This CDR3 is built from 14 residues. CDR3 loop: CASLAGGTNEKLFF. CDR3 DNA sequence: TGTGCCAGCCTAGCAGGGGGCACTAATGAAAAACTGTTTTTT. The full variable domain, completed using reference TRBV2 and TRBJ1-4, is EPEVTQTPSHQVTQMGQEVILRCVPISNHLYFYWYRQILGQKVEFLVSFYNNEISEKSEIFDDQFSVERPDGSNFTLKIRSTKLEDSAMYFCASLAGGTNEKLFFGSGTQLSVL.

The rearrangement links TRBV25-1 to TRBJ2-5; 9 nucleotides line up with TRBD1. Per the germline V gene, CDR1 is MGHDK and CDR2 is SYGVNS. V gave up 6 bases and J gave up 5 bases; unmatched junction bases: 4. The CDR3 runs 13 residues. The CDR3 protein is CASSPTGGETQYF. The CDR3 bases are TGTGCCAGCAGCCCGACAGGGGGGGAGACCCAGTACTTC.

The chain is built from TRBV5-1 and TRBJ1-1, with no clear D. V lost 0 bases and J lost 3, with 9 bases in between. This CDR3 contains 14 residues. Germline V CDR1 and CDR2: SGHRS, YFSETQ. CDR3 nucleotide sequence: TGCGCCAGCAGCTTGGAGAGGTCTCACACTGAAGCTTTCTTT. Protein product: CASSLERSHTEAFF.

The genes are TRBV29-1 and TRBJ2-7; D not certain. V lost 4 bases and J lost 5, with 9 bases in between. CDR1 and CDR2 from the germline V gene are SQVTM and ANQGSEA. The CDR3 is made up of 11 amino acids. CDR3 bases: TGCAGCGTTGGGCAGGATGACGAGCAGTACTTC. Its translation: CSVGQDDEQYF.

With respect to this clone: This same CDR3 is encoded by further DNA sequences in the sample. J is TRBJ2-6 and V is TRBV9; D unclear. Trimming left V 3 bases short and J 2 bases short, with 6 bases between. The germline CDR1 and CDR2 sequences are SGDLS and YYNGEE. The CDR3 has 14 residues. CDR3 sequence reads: CASSGVAGANVLTF. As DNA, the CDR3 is TGTGCCAGCAGCGGAGTTGCTGGGGCCAACGTCCTGACTTTC.

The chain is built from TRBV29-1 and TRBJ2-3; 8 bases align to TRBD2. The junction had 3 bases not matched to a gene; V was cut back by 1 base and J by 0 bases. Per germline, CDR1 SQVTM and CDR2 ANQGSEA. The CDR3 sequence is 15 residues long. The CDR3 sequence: CSVEGLALSTDTQYF. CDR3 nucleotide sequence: TGCAGCGTTGAAGGACTAGCGCTTAGCACAGATACGCAGTATTTT.

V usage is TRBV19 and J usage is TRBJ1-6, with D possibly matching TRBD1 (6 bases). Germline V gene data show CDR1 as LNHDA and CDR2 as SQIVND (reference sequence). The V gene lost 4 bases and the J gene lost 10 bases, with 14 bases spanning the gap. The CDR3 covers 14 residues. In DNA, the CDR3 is TGTGCCAGTAGTACCGACAGGCTGGGATCACCCCTCCACTTT. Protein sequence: CASSTDRLGSPLHF.

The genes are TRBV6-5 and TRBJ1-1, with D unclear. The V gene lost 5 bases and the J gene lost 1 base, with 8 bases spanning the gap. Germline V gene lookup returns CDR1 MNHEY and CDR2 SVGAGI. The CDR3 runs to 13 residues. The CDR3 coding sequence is TGTGCCAGCAGTCCACGGGGGAACACTGAAGCTTTCTTT. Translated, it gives CASSPRGNTEAFF.

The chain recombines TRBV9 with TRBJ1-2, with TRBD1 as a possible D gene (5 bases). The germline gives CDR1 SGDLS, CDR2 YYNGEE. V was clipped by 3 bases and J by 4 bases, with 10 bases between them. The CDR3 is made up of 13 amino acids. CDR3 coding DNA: TGTGCCAGCAGCGCATGGGGGGGCTATGGCTACACCTTC. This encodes CASSAWGGYGYTF. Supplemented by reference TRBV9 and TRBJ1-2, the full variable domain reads DSGVTQTPKHLITATGQRVTLRCSPRSGDLSVYWYQQSLDQGLQFLIQYYNGEERAKGNILERFSAQQFPDLHSELNLSSLELGDSALYFCASSAWGGYGYTFGSGTRLTVV.

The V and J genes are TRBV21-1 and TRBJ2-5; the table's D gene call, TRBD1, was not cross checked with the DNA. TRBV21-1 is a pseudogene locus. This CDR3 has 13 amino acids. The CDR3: CASSKYQEETQYF. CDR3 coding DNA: TGTGCCAGCAGCAAATACCAGGAAGAGACCCAGTACTTC.

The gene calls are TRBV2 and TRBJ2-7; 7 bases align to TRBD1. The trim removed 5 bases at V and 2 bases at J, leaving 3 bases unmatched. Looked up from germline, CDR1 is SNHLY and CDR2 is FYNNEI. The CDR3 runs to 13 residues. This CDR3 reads CASSRDRAYEQYF. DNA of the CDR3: TGTGCCAGCAGTCGGGACAGAGCCTACGAGCAGTACTTC.

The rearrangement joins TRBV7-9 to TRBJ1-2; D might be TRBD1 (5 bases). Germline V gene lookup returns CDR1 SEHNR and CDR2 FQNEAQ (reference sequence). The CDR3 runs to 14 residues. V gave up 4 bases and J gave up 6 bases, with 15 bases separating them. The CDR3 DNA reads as TGTGCCAGCAGCTCCCTGGGGAGGGGCCATGGCTACACCTTC. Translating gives CASSSLGRGHGYTF.

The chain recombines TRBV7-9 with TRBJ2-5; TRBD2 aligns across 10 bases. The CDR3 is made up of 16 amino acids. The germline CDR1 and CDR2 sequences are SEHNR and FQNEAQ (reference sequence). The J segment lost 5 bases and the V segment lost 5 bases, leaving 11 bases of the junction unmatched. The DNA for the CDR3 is TGTGCCAGCAGCCGCCAAAGGACTAGCGGTCATGAGACCCAGTACTTC. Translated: CASSRQRTSGHETQYF. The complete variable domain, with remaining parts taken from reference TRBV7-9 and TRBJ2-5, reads DTGVSQNPRHKITKRGQNVTFRCDPISEHNRLYWYRQTLGQGPEFLTYFQNEAQLEKSRLLSDRFSAERPKGSFSTLEIQRTEQGDSAMYLCASSRQRTSGHETQYFGPGTRLLVL.

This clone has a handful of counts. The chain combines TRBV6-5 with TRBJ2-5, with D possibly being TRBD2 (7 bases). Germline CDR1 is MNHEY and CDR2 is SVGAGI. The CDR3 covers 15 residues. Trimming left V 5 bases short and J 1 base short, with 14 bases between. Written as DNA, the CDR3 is TGTGCCAGCAGTACCCCCCGGGGGGCCCAAGAGACCCAGTACTTC. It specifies CASSTPRGAQETQYF.

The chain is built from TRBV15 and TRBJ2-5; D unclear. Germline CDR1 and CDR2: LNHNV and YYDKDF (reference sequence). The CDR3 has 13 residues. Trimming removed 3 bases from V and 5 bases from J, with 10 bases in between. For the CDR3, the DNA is TGTGCCACCAGCAGCCCCTTGCGGGAGACCCAGTACTTC. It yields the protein CATSSPLRETQYF. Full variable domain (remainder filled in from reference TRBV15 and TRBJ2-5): DAMVIQNPRYQVTQFGKPVTLSCSQTLNHNVMYWYQQKSSQAPKLLFHYYDKDFNNEADTPDNFQSRRPNTSFCFLDIRSPGLGDTAMYLCATSSPLRETQYFGPGTRLLVL.

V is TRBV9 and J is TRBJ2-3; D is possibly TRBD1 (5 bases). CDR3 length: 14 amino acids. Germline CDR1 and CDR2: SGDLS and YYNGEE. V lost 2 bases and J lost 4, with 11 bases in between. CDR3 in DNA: TGTGCCAGCAGCGTTGCCAGGGCGGCAGATACGCAGTATTTT. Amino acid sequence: CASSVARAADTQYF.